This T cell receptor (beta chain) was recorded in a study of control samples from healthy donors and cancer patients. TCRdb keeps only in-frame clones here, not all; method: immunoSEQ multiplex PCR. The profile shows about 94,000 clones, about nine tenths of them singletons. V was clipped by 5 bases and J by 4 bases, with 11 bases between them. The length of the CDR3 is 13 residues. CDR1 and CDR2 (germline): LGHDT, YNNKEL (reference sequence). This receptor was identified in a woman aged 18-29 years in good health. This chain connects TRBV3-1 (or the pseudogene TRBV3-2) to TRBJ1-1, with no clear D. The sequenced material came from blood. This chain's CDR3 is CASSSGLATEAFF. CDR3 DNA: TGTGCCAGCAGCTCGGGGTTGGCCACTGAAGCTTTCTTT.